This entry lists 31 T cell receptor beta chains sequenced from one sample in a study of early T cells in non-severe SARS-CoV-2 infection. One entry per CDR3 protein, called by TCRdb with MiXCR from the 5' RACE reads. The profile shows tens of thousands of distinct CDR3 sequences, 7% to 10% of them singletons. Sequencing was done on a sample of whole blood. These receptors originate from an adult who was a healthcare worker with PCR-confirmed SARS-CoV-2 infection or an uninfected control (not recorded which).

The sample holds a few counts of this clonotype. V gene TRBV7-8 combines with J gene TRBJ2-3; a possible D gene is TRBD2 (6 bases). This CDR3 is 14 amino acids long. Germline CDR1 SGHVS, CDR2 FQNEAQ. Between the trimmed V and J ends, which lost 5 bases and 6 bases, there was a span of 15 bases. The CDR3 nucleotides read TGTGCCAGCAGCCTAGAGGGTAGCGGTGATACGCAGTATTTT. This gives the protein CASSLEGSGDTQYF. The full variable domain, in which reference TRBV7-8 and TRBJ2-3 provide the parts outside the CDR3, is GAGVSQSPRYKVAKRGQDVALRCDPISGHVSLFWYQQALGQGPEFLTYFQNEAQLDKSGLPSDRFFAERPEGSVSTLKIQRTQQEDSAVYLCASSLEGSGDTQYFGPGTRLTVL.

The CDR3 DNA reads TGTGCCAGCAGCTTAATTCTTCAGCAGTTCTTC. This translates into CASSLILQQFF. The V and J genes are TRBV11-2 and TRBJ2-1; unclear D gene. Germline values: CDR1 SGHAT, CDR2 FQNNGV. CDR3 length: 11 amino acids. V shed 2 bases and J shed 11 bases, with 7 bases lying between them.

The table lists this clonotype with many counts. This chain uses TRBV6-5 with TRBJ1-4, with 7 bases aligning to TRBD1. This CDR3 is 17 amino acids long. Germline V gives CDR1 MNHEY, CDR2 SVGAGI. With 2 bases clipped from V and 5 bases from J, the junction kept 11 bases outside the gene matches. The CDR3 is CASSYIPYMDRNEKLFF. The CDR3 nucleotides are TGTGCCAGCAGTTACATCCCTTATATGGACAGGAATGAAAAACTGTTTTTT.

The chain has TRBV11-2 and TRBJ2-2, with D unclear. Germline loops: CDR1 SGHAT, CDR2 FQNNGV. Trimming shortened V by 5 bases and J by 0 bases, and 19 bases separated the two germline ends. This CDR3 spans 18 amino acids. CDR3 protein: CASSPWAFLTSNTGELFF. In DNA form, the CDR3 reads TGTGCCAGCAGCCCCTGGGCTTTCTTAACGTCGAACACCGGGGAGCTGTTTTTT.

Ten or more counts support this clonotype. This chain connects TRBV5-1 to TRBJ2-7; no clear D gene. The CDR3 has 13 amino acids. The V gene lost 7 bases and the J gene lost 2 bases, with 13 bases spanning the gap. Looked up from germline, CDR1 is SGHRS and CDR2 is YFSETQ. CDR3 DNA sequence: TGCGCCAGCGGAACACCCCCTACCTACGAGCAGTACTTC. Translating it yields CASGTPPTYEQYF.

This clonotype was detected only a few times. The chain employs TRBV14 and TRBJ1-1, with D perhaps matching TRBD1 (6 bases). CDR1 is SGHDN, CDR2 FVKESK, per germline. This CDR3 is built from 13 residues. Trimming took off 5 bases at V and 1 base at J, with 8 bases between the two ends. The CDR3 region is CASSWGQNTEAFF. The DNA of the CDR3 is TGTGCCAGCAGCTGGGGGCAGAACACTGAAGCTTTCTTT. Full variable domain (remainder filled in from reference TRBV14 and TRBJ1-1): EAGVTQFPSHSVIEKGQTVTLRCDPISGHDNLYWYRRVMGKEIKFLLHFVKESKQDESGMPNNRFLAERTGGTYSTLKVQPAELEDSGVYFCASSWGQNTEAFFGQGTRLTVV.

At least ten counts were recorded for this clonotype. This rearrangement joins TRBV20-1 to TRBJ2-7; maybe TRBD1 (6 bases). This CDR3 is built from 11 residues. Trimming took 5 bases from V and 7 from J, leaving 12 bases between them. Germline values: CDR1 DFQATT, CDR2 SNEGSKA (reference sequence). The CDR3 sequence is CSAQGLGEQYF. The CDR3 nucleotides are TGCAGTGCTCAGGGGTTGGGGGAGCAGTACTTC.

This clonotype was seen a handful of times. The rearrangement joins TRBV9 to TRBJ2-3; 7 positions match TRBD1. Germline lookup yields CDR1 SGDLS and CDR2 YYNGEE. The CDR3 runs to 20 residues. The J segment lost 9 bases and the V segment lost 4 bases, leaving 29 bases of the junction unmatched. CDR3 in DNA: TGTGCCAGCAGCAGAAGCCGGGACAGTCCCTTCGCCCCGCCATTGAGCACGCAGTATTTT. Residues: CASSRSRDSPFAPPLSTQYF.

This clonotype was seen a few times. The chain recombines TRBV7-6 with TRBJ2-5, with D uncertain. V lost 6 bases, J lost 4 bases, and 6 bases lay in between. CDR1 is SGHVS, CDR2 FNYEAQ, per germline. This CDR3 region has 11 residues. CDR3 in amino acids: CASSPSETQYF. Here the CDR3 DNA reads TGTGCCAGCAGTCCTTCAGAGACCCAGTACTTC.

There are a few counts of this clonotype. The chain uses TRBV7-6 and TRBJ2-3, with 10 bases that match TRBD2. CDR3 size: 16 residues. The junction had 10 bases not matched to a gene; V was cut back by 5 bases and J by 5 bases. The germline CDR1 and CDR2 sequences are SGHVS and FNYEAQ. The CDR3 sequence is CASSPTLAGAEDTQYF. The CDR3 DNA follows: TGTGCCAGCAGCCCGACCCTAGCGGGAGCGGAAGATACGCAGTATTTT.

The chain links TRBV6-2 or TRBV6-3 to TRBJ1-5, with unresolved D. Germline V gene lookup returns CDR1 MNHEY and CDR2 SVGEGT. Trimming shortened V by 4 bases and J by 5 bases, and 12 bases separated the two germline ends. The CDR3 is made up of 14 amino acids. CDR3 region: CASSFANSDQPQHF. CDR3 nucleotides: TGTGCCAGCAGTTTTGCCAATTCAGATCAGCCCCAGCATTTT.

Many counts were recorded for this clonotype. The chain links TRBV25-1 to TRBJ2-5; TRBD2 matches at 7 bases. The germline CDR1 and CDR2 sequences are MGHDK and SYGVNS. The CDR3 length is 14 residues. The V segment lost 1 base and the J segment 7 bases; nucleotides outside the gene matches: 6. CDR3 nucleotides: TGTGCCAGCAGTGAATCCTCGTCGGGGGGGACCCAGTACTTC. This sequence encodes CASSESSSGGTQYF.

In this sample, this clonotype turned up a few times. The chain uses TRBV7-2 and TRBJ2-3, with unresolved D. The V and J ends lost 7 bases and 3 bases respectively, with 14 bases between them. CDR1 is SGHTA and CDR2 is FQGNSA in the germline V gene. This CDR3 comprises 14 residues. The CDR3 protein is CASTLTINTDTQYF. The CDR3 coding sequence is TGTGCCAGCACCCTGACCATAAATACAGATACGCAGTATTTT.

This clonotype was seen at least ten times. The chain recombines TRBV28 with TRBJ2-1; no firm D call. This CDR3 contains 12 residues. V dropped 3 bases and J dropped 8 bases, with 8 bases sitting between them. The germline V gene has CDR1 MDHEN and CDR2 SYDVKM. The CDR3 sequence is CASSFVGHEQFF. The DNA of the CDR3 is TGTGCCAGCAGTTTCGTAGGACATGAGCAGTTCTTC.

This clonotype has only a few counts. The rearrangement links TRBV7-9 to TRBJ2-7; 8 positions match TRBD1. V gave up 11 bases and J gave up 1 base; unmatched junction bases: 10. Looked up from germline, CDR1 is SEHNR and CDR2 is FQNEAQ (reference sequence). This CDR3 is 14 amino acids long. CDR3 coding DNA: TGTGCCGGCCAGTTTGGACAGGGATCCTACGAGCAGTACTTC. The encoded protein is CAGQFGQGSYEQYF.

The rearrangement links TRBV5-6 to TRBJ2-1; D tentatively fits TRBD1 or TRBD2 (6 bases each). With 4 bases removed from V and 3 bases from J, the gap between germline ends came to 11 bases. Germline V lookup: CDR1 SGHDT, CDR2 YYEEEE. This CDR3 has 14 amino acids. CDR3 nucleotide sequence: TGTGCCAGCAGCGGCGGGACACACTACAATGAGCAGTTCTTC. Protein sequence: CASSGGTHYNEQFF. The full variable domain, its missing parts supplied by reference TRBV5-6 and TRBJ2-1, is DAGVTQSPTHLIKTRGQQVTLRCSPKSGHDTVSWYQQALGQGPQFIFQYYEEEERQRGNFPDRFSGHQFPNYSSELNVNALLLGDSALYLCASSGGTHYNEQFFGPGTRLTVL.

In its sample, this clonotype was seen many times. The V gene is TRBV20-1, the J gene TRBJ2-1, with 10 bases identical to TRBD2. CDR1 is DFQATT, CDR2 SNEGSKA, per germline (reference sequence). There are 14 residues in the CDR3. The DNA of the CDR3 is TGCAGCCCTATTAGCGGGGGGCCTAACAATGAGCAGTTCTTC. The encoded protein is CSPISGGPNNEQFF.

This clonotype was counted ten times or more. J is TRBJ2-1 and V is TRBV9; D possibly corresponds to TRBD2 (5 bases). Germline CDR1 reads SGDLS; CDR2 reads YYNGEE. V gave up 4 bases and J gave up 5 bases, with 10 bases separating them. This CDR3 has 13 residues. CDR3 bases: TGTGCCAGCAGCATATCAGCGGACAATGAGCAGTTCTTC. Its protein is CASSISADNEQFF. Looking up the rest from reference TRBV9 and TRBJ2-1 gives the full variable domain: DSGVTQTPKHLITATGQRVTLRCSPRSGDLSVYWYQQSLDQGLQFLIQYYNGEERAKGNILERFSAQQFPDLHSELNLSSLELGDSALYFCASSISADNEQFFGPGTRLTVL.

The chain links TRBV9 to TRBJ2-7; a weak D match, TRBD2 (6 bases). V lost 4 bases and J lost 3, with 17 bases in between. Germline loops: CDR1 SGDLS, CDR2 YYNGEE. The CDR3 is made up of 15 amino acids. The DNA of the CDR3 is TGTGCCAGCAGCCCCCGGGGGAGAACCGACTACGAGCAGTACTTC. This sequence encodes CASSPRGRTDYEQYF.

This clonotype came up many times. CDR3 DNA sequence: TGTGCCAGCAGTTCTACTGGAGAGACCCAGTACTTC. Protein: CASSSTGETQYF. The chain has TRBV12-3 or TRBV12-4 and TRBJ2-5; D not resolved. The V end lost 4 bases, the J end lost 4 bases, and 7 bases lay between the germline ends. The CDR3 covers 12 residues.

This clonotype was counted only a few times. The V gene is TRBV11-2, the J gene TRBJ1-1; D is unresolved. Trimming shortened V by 4 bases and J by 4 bases, and 7 bases separated the two germline ends. This CDR3 has 12 residues. Germline V gene sequence: CDR1 SGHAT, CDR2 FQNNGV. The CDR3 region is CASSSGRTEAFF. The CDR3 DNA reads as TGTGCCAGCAGCTCCGGACGCACTGAAGCTTTCTTT.

J is TRBJ2-2 and V is TRBV3-1; weak D call: TRBD2 (5 bases). Germline CDR1 and CDR2: LGHDT and YNNKEL (reference sequence). The CDR3 is made up of 13 amino acids. Between the trimmed V and J ends, which lost 2 bases and 5 bases, there was a span of 6 bases. As DNA, the CDR3 is TGTGCCAGCAGCCAACGGAGGACCGGGGAGCTGTTTTTT. It yields the protein CASSQRRTGELFF.

The V and J genes are TRBV28 and TRBJ1-6, with a tentative D call TRBD1 (5 bases). CDR3 length equals 14 residues. Germline CDR1 reads MDHEN; CDR2 reads SYDVKM. Trimming removed 2 bases from V and 7 bases from J, with 9 bases in between. CDR3 loop: CASSLPGLNSPLHF. The DNA of the CDR3 is TGTGCCAGCAGTTTACCAGGGCTAAATTCACCCCTCCACTTT.

This clonotype came up many times. This chain joins TRBV7-2 and TRBJ2-1; D call uncertain. Trimming took 1 base from V and 9 from J, leaving 4 bases between them. The CDR3 is 11 amino acids. Germline V CDR1 and CDR2: SGHTA, FQGNSA. CDR3 in DNA: TGTGCCAGCAGCTTAGGAGGTGAGCAGTTCTTC. Translating gives CASSLGGEQFF.

This clonotype showed up many times. The genes are TRBV20-1 and TRBJ2-1, with unresolved D. This CDR3 is 12 amino acids long. V was shortened by 8 bases and J by 0 bases, with 8 bases between the two germline ends. Germline V gives CDR1 DFQATT, CDR2 SNEGSKA (reference sequence). The CDR3 is CSSRNSYNEQFF. The CDR3 coding sequence is TGCAGTAGTAGAAACTCCTACAATGAGCAGTTCTTC.

The table lists this clonotype with many counts. The rearrangement uses TRBV7-9 and TRBJ2-3; 11 nucleotides agree with TRBD2. Per the germline V gene, CDR1 is SEHNR and CDR2 is FQNEAQ (reference sequence). This CDR3 region has 14 residues. V lost 3 bases and J lost 6; bases outside the gene matches: 2. The CDR3 DNA is TGTGCCAGCAGCTTCCCTAGCGGGAGGGATACGCAGTATTTT. It specifies CASSFPSGRDTQYF.

This clonotype was counted many times. This chain uses TRBV5-1 with TRBJ2-1; the D gene is possibly TRBD1 (5 bases). The CDR3 has 13 residues. Trimming took off 0 bases at V and 4 bases at J, with 5 bases between the two ends. Germline V gives CDR1 SGHRS, CDR2 YFSETQ. The CDR3 DNA follows: TGCGCCAGCAGCTTGGGGACATACAATGAGCAGTTCTTC. As protein: CASSLGTYNEQFF.

This clonotype has ten or more counts. The rearrangement uses TRBV5-6 and TRBJ2-1, with 10 bases identical to TRBD2. From germline, CDR1 is SGHDT and CDR2 YYEEEE. The ends lost 4 bases at V and 10 bases at J; junction bases unmatched: 5. CDR3 length equals 13 residues. CDR3 region: CASSPSGSGEQFF. CDR3 coding DNA: TGTGCCAGCAGCCCTAGCGGGAGCGGCGAGCAGTTCTTC.

The chain links TRBV20-1 to TRBJ2-4; no firm D call. The CDR3 totals 15 residues. Trimming shortened V by 3 bases and J by 6 bases, and 18 bases separated the two germline ends. Germline values: CDR1 DFQATT, CDR2 SNEGSKA (reference sequence). The CDR3 bases are TGCAGTGCTAGCTGGACGATTAAAGTGGGAAACATTCAGTACTTC. It codes for CSASWTIKVGNIQYF.

This clonotype has only a few counts. The rearrangement uses TRBV18 and TRBJ2-7; D gene uncertain. Trimming stripped 4 bases from V and 2 bases from J, with 9 bases between. Germline CDR1 reads KGHSH; CDR2 reads LQKENI. There are 13 residues in the CDR3. CDR3 region: CASSLANPYEQYF. CDR3 nucleotide sequence: TGTGCCAGCTCACTGGCCAACCCCTACGAGCAGTACTTC.

The chain links TRBV14 to TRBJ2-2; D unclear. The ends were cut back, 3 bases at V and 1 base at J, with 3 bases in the middle. The length of the CDR3 is 13 residues. Germline assignment: CDR1 SGHDN and CDR2 FVKESK. CDR3 sequence reads: CASSQWNTGELFF. The CDR3 nucleotides read TGTGCCAGCAGCCAGTGGAACACCGGGGAGCTGTTTTTT.